The 12 T cell receptor beta chains in this list originate from one sample, sequenced in a study of breast tumors, draining lymph nodes, adjacent tissues (dated by TCRdb to the mid-2010s). The lymph node samples were taken from the axillary draining lymph nodes of breast cancer patients. The receptor library was made with multiplex PCR. The listed sequencing device is Illumina HiSeq 2000. TCRdb reran the public reads through fastp at Q25 and MiXCR, keeping productive beta chains. Identical CDR3 proteins give one entry, which carries the most common genes and DNA. The table for this sample lists 120,000 to 150,000 distinct CDR3 sequences; roughly 33% of them were counted only once. Of the sample, approximately 2.2% is held by the ten largest clones. Sequenced material: axillary lymph node tissue. These receptors all come from a female donor with breast cancer. Some clones in this sample may be carry-over from other donors' samples.

This chain joins TRBV7-3 and TRBJ1-4; no clear D. The ends were cut back, 3 bases at V and 8 bases at J, with 10 bases in the middle. The germline gives CDR1 SGHTA, CDR2 FQGTGA. This CDR3 region has 13 residues. CDR3 amino acids: CASSFAVGEKLFF. The CDR3 coding sequence is TGTGCCAGCAGCTTCGCGGTGGGGGAAAAACTGTTTTTT.

This clonotype was observed many times. V gene TRBV6-5 combines with J gene TRBJ2-3, with 10 bases lining up with TRBD2. V shed 5 bases and J 5 bases; nucleotides not matched to a gene: 4. Germline V lookup: CDR1 MNHEY, CDR2 SVGAGI. This CDR3 is built from 14 residues. The CDR3 nucleotides read TGTGCCAGCAGTCACGGACTAGCGGAAGATACGCAGTATTTT. This translates into CASSHGLAEDTQYF.

The table lists this clonotype with many counts. V and J are TRBV20-1 and TRBJ2-2; 10 bases are shared with TRBD2. There are 15 residues in the CDR3. V lost 3 bases, J lost 4 bases, and 5 bases stayed unmatched. The germline CDR1 and CDR2 sequences are DFQATT and SNEGSKA (reference sequence). The CDR3 DNA reads as TGCAGTGCTAGGCCTAGCGGGGGAGGCACCGGGGAGCTGTTTTTT. This codes for CSARPSGGGTGELFF.

About this clonotype itself: The junction departs from the called germline gene at one end, perhaps through a read error. V gene TRBV12-3 or TRBV12-4 combines with J gene TRBJ2-1; D gene uncertain. The CDR3 spans 13 residues. DNA for the CDR3: TGTGCCAGCAGTATCAACCGGTGGAATGAGCAGTCCTTC. Amino acids: CASSINRWNEQSF.

As to this clonotype: A much larger clone lies one base from this, so it may be a read error. The V call is TRBV6-6, the J call TRBJ1-1, with TRBD1 identical over 7 bases. Germline V gene sequence: CDR1 MNHNY, CDR2 SVGAGI (reference sequence). This CDR3 region has 13 residues. Unmatched junction bases numbered 2, after V lost 6 bases and J lost 1 base. The CDR3 is CASRRTGNTEAFF. In DNA, the CDR3 is TGTGCCAGCAGACGGACAGGGAACACTGAAGCTTTCTTT.

This clonotype was recorded at least ten times. V usage is TRBV6-5 and J usage is TRBJ1-5; 8 bases are a match to TRBD1. V lost 5 bases to trimming and J lost 4 bases; unmatched junction nucleotides: 7. This CDR3 has 15 amino acids. Looked up from germline, CDR1 is MNHEY and CDR2 is SVGAGI. This chain's CDR3 is CASSTTGTGNQPQHF. Here the CDR3 DNA reads TGTGCCAGCAGTACGACCGGGACAGGAAATCAGCCCCAGCATTTT.

Worth noting for this clonotype: A much larger clone is a single base away; this may be a read error. The chain combines TRBV28 with TRBJ1-5; the D is unclear. The V gene's germline CDR1 is MDHEN and CDR2 SYDVKM. The CDR3 sequence is 12 residues long. CDR3 in amino acids: CACSLGGLPQHF. The CDR3 DNA follows: TGTGCCTGCAGTCTGGGAGGACTGCCCCAGCATTTT.

There are a few counts of this clonotype. The rearrangement uses TRBV30 and TRBJ2-4, with D uncertain. Germline V lookup: CDR1 GTSNPN, CDR2 SVGIG (reference sequence). The germline V and J ends were trimmed by 1 base and 0 bases, with 10 bases remaining between them. This CDR3 has 15 amino acids. The CDR3 loop reads CAWSGGGLAKNIQYF. DNA for the CDR3: TGTGCCTGGAGTGGGGGTGGGCTAGCCAAAAACATTCAGTACTTC.

This clonotype was counted ten times or more. The V call is TRBV28, the J call TRBJ2-7; unclear D gene. V gave up 10 bases and J gave up 4 bases, with 17 bases separating them. The CDR3 consists of 13 residues. The V gene's germline CDR1 is MDHEN and CDR2 SYDVKM. The DNA for the CDR3 is TGTGCCACCTCTCTCCAGCCCAGTTACGAGCAGTACTTC. It translates to CATSLQPSYEQYF. Full variable domain (missing parts from reference TRBV28 and TRBJ2-7): DVKVTQSSRYLVKRTGEKVFLECVQDMDHENMFWYRQDPGLGLRLIYFSYDVKMKEKGDIPEGYSVSREKKERFSLILESASTNQTSMYLCATSLQPSYEQYFGPGTRLTVT.

This clonotype was recorded many times. J is TRBJ2-7 and V is TRBV5-1; D possibly corresponds to TRBD2 (5 bases). V gave up 2 bases and J gave up 6 bases, with 15 bases separating them. The germline gives CDR1 SGHRS, CDR2 YFSETQ. This CDR3 has 14 residues. The CDR3 region has the DNA TGCGCCAGCAGCTTAGGACCGGGGTCGGGCGAGCAGTACTTC. Amino acids: CASSLGPGSGEQYF. The full variable domain, with the rest looked up from reference TRBV5-1 and TRBJ2-7, is KAGVTQTPRYLIKTRGQQVTLSCSPISGHRSVSWYQQTPGQGLQFLFEYFSETQRNKGNFPGRFSGRQFSNSRSEMNVSTLELGDSALYLCASSLGPGSGEQYFGPGTRLTVT.

This clonotype appeared many times. The chain links TRBV5-1 to TRBJ1-2, with TRBD1 as a possible D gene (6 bases). Trimming pared 4 bases from V and 2 bases from J, leaving 12 bases between. Germline assignment: CDR1 SGHRS and CDR2 YFSETQ. This CDR3 contains 14 residues. The CDR3 coding sequence is TGCGCCAGCAGCACAACGACAGGCAACTATGGCTACACCTTC. Translation gives CASSTTTGNYGYTF.

As concerns this clonotype: This sequence may be a read error, since a much larger clone differs from it by one base. The V call is TRBV5-1, the J call TRBJ2-2; D is tentatively TRBD1 or TRBD2 (6 bases each). V was clipped by 4 bases and J by 6 bases, with 16 bases between them. This CDR3 is 15 amino acids long. Per the germline V gene, CDR1 is SGHRS and CDR2 is YFSETQ. This CDR3 reads CASSAGHRNAGELFF. CDR3 nucleotide sequence: TGCGCCAGCAGCGCGGGACACCGAAACGCCGGGGAGCTGTTTTTT.